This T cell receptor beta chain was profiled in a study of T-cell memory formation after mild COVID-19. Study summary: The two donors had largely donor-specific TCR clusters.

TCRdb independently ran MiXCR on the 5' RACE reads; one entry per CDR3 protein. The sample has around 90,000 distinct CDR3 sequences, approximately 13% seen once. Trimming cost V 2 bases and J 14 bases, with 22 bases left between them. Germline loops: CDR1 MNHEY, CDR2 SMNVEV (reference sequence). The CDR3 has 15 amino acids. As to this clonotype: Its matching antigen is unknown.

The study's findings and limits: Memory from before infection featured some responding clones, which suggests cross-reactive memory joined. Clonal second-wave expansions that peaked on day 37 had unconfirmed SARS-CoV-2 specificity. CD4+ bias marked clones expanding day 15 to 37, unlike balanced contracting clones.

The clonotype comes from an adult woman who had mild COVID-19 (a few samples of this study predate the infection). Cell type and time point are not known. The rearrangement joins TRBV27 to TRBJ2-1, with D perhaps matching TRBD1 or TRBD2 (5 bases each). Source material: PBMCs or a T cell subset sorted from them (not recorded which). The CDR3 region has the DNA TGTGCCAGCAGTTTAACGATTGGACATGGGGCAGCGGAGTTCTTC. Translated, it gives CASSLTIGHGAAEFF.